These 9 T cell receptor beta chains came from one sample sequenced in a study of radiation and T cells in renal cell carcinoma. Time point described: blood 2 weeks post-SBRT. The treatment denotes: 15 Gy SBRT to primary tumor, nephrectomy 4 weeks later. Assay used: immunoSEQ multiplex PCR; TCRdb lists only in-frame clones, some missing. Of some 130,000 clones detected, 88% appear once; the ten largest clones hold 5.8%. This specimen consisted of blood, obtained from a patient whose treatment included radiotherapy and nephrectomy. These receptors came from a woman in her seventies with renal cell carcinoma.

In this sample, this clone turned up once. This chain connects TRBV7-2 to TRBJ1-2; D gene uncertain. The germline CDR1 and CDR2 sequences are SGHTA and FQGNSA. V lost 1 base and J 6 bases, leaving 6 bases between the germline ends. The CDR3 has 12 amino acids. The chain's CDR3 is CASSLDRNGYTF. The CDR3 nucleotides read TGTGCCAGCAGCTTAGATAGAAATGGCTACACCTTC.

The CDR3 region is CASITGDYGYTF. DNA for the CDR3: TGTGCCAGCATAACAGGGGACTATGGCTACACCTTC. V is TRBV28 and J is TRBJ1-2; 7 bases are shared with TRBD1. V was pared by 7 bases and J by 3 bases, with 2 bases of the junction left unmatched. Germline loops: CDR1 MDHEN, CDR2 SYDVKM. CDR3 size: 12 residues.

The CDR3: CASSLLPGGRTGELFF. CDR3 DNA: TGTGCCAGCAGCTTATTGCCAGGGGGCCGCACCGGGGAGCTGTTTTTT. The chain carries TRBV11-3 and TRBJ2-2, with 8 bases fitting TRBD1. Germline V gene data show CDR1 as SGHNT and CDR2 as YENEEA. The CDR3 has 16 amino acids. Trimming took 2 bases from V and 4 from J; bases not matched to a gene: 6.

The chain joins TRBV5-1 to TRBJ2-1, with TRBD2 identical over 13 bases. CDR3 length equals 15 residues. Germline V gives CDR1 SGHRS, CDR2 YFSETQ. J gave up 14 bases and V 4 bases, and 12 bases lay outside the gene matches. CDR3 protein: CASSLVGTSGVEEFF. In DNA, the CDR3 is TGCGCCAGCAGCCTGGTGGGGACTAGCGGGGTAGAAGAGTTCTTC.

The rearrangement links TRBV27 to TRBJ1-5; 7 bases align to TRBD1. The germline V gene has CDR1 MNHEY and CDR2 SMNVEV (reference sequence). The length of the CDR3 is 14 residues. With V trimmed by 3 bases and J by 4 bases, 3 bases remained unmatched. For the CDR3, the DNA is TGTGCCAGCAGTTTGCAGGGGGAAAATCAGCCCCAGCATTTT. It translates to CASSLQGENQPQHF.

The rearrangement links TRBV30 to TRBJ1-1; D is unclear. V was cut by 5 bases and J by 10 bases, with 20 bases left in between. This CDR3 is 13 amino acids long. Germline V gene data show CDR1 as GTSNPN and CDR2 as SVGIG (reference sequence). CDR3 sequence (DNA): TGTGCCTGGGAAATCGGGCTTATCCCTGGAGCTTTCTTT. It translates to CAWEIGLIPGAFF. Drawing the rest from reference TRBV30 and TRBJ1-1, the complete variable domain is SQTIHQWPATLVQPVGSPLSLECTVEGTSNPNLYWYRQAAGRGLQLLFYSVGIGQISSEVPQNLSASRPQDRQFILSSKKLLLSDSGFYLCAWEIGLIPGAFFGQGTRLTVV.

The CDR3 region has the DNA TGCAGCGTTGGGACAGGGGTCAGCTCCTACAATGAGCAGTTCTTC. It codes for CSVGTGVSSYNEQFF. The chain is built from TRBV29-1 and TRBJ2-1; the match to TRBD1 covers 9 bases. CDR1 is SQVTM, CDR2 ANQGSEA, per germline. The CDR3 covers 15 residues. The ends lost 4 bases at V and 0 bases at J; junction bases unmatched: 4.

J is TRBJ1-5 and V is TRBV7-6; D is undetermined. The CDR3 length is 16 residues. V lost 0 bases and J lost 0, with 9 bases in between. Looked up from germline, CDR1 is SGHVS and CDR2 is FNYEAQ. CDR3: CASSLASGYSNQPQHF. CDR3 in DNA: TGTGCCAGCAGCTTAGCTTCTGGGTATAGCAATCAGCCCCAGCATTTT.

This clone was picked up a small number of times. V gene TRBV29-1 combines with J gene TRBJ1-1; D call uncertain. This CDR3 is 13 amino acids long. Per the germline V gene, CDR1 is SQVTM and CDR2 is ANQGSEA. The V end was cut by 7 bases, the J end by 2 bases, with 14 bases between. The CDR3 region is CSALRTGNTEAFF. Here the CDR3 DNA reads TGCAGCGCCCTAAGAACGGGAAACACTGAAGCTTTCTTT.